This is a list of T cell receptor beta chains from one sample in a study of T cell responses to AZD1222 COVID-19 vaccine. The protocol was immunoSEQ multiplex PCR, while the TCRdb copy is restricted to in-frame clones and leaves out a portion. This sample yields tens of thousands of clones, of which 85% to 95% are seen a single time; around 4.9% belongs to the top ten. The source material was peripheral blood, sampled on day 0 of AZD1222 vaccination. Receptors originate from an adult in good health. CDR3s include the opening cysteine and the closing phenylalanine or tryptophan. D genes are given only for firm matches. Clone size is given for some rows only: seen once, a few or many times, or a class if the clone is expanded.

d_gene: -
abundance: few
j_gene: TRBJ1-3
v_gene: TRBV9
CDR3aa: CASSVDEGSGNTIYF
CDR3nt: TGTGCCAGCAGCGTAGATGAGGGCTCTGGAAACACCATATATTTT

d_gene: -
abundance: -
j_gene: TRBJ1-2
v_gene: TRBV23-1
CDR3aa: CASSQGKPPYGYTF
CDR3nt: TGCGCCAGCAGTCAAGGGAAACCTCCCTATGGCTACACCTTC

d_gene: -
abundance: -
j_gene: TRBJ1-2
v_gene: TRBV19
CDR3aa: CASSINSPGTVRHGYTF
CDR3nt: TGTGCCAGTAGTATCAATTCTCCCGGGACTGTACGACATGGCTACACCTTC

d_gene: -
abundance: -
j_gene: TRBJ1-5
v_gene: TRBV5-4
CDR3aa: CASSPRQGNQPQHF
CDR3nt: TGTGCCAGCAGCCCACGGCAGGGAAATCAGCCCCAGCATTTT

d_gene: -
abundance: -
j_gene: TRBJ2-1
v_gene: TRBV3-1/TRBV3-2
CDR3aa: CASSHKENEQFF
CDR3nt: TGTGCCAGCAGCCACAAGGAGAATGAGCAGTTCTTC

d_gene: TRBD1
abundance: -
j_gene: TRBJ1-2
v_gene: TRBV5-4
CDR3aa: CASRRTGGYGYTF
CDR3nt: TGTGCCAGCAGAAGGACAGGGGGCTATGGCTACACCTTC

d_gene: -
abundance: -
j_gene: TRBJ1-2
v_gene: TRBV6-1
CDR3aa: CASSEDVMKGHGYTF
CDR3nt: TGTGCCAGCAGTGAAGACGTAATGAAGGGCCATGGCTACACCTTC

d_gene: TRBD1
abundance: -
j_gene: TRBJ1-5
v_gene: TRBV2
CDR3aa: CASSSNRGELQPQHF
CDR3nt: TGTGCCAGCAGTTCCAACAGGGGGGAGTTACAGCCCCAGCATTTT

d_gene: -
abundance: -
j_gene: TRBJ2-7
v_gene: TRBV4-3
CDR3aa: CASSQDWDFRSYEQYF
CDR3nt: TGCGCCAGCAGCCAAGATTGGGACTTTCGCTCCTACGAGCAGTACTTC

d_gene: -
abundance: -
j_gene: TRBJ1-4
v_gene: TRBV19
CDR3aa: CASKRTSTNEKLFF
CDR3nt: TGTGCCAGTAAGAGGACATCAACTAATGAAAAACTGTTTTTT

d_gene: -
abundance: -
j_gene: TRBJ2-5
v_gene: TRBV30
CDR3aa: CAWSTGTPETQYF
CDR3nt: TGTGCCTGGAGTACCGGGACACCGGAGACCCAGTACTTC

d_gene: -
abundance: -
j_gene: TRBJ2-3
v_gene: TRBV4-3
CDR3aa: CASSQDRLPGDGTDTQYF
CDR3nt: TGCGCCAGCAGCCAAGATCGGCTGCCAGGGGACGGGACAGATACGCAGTATTTT